This TCR beta chain was identified in a study of CD8 T cells in ankylosing spondylitis. There are many counts of this clonotype. The target antigen is unknown. Findings and caveats of the study: With a CD8+ phenotype, disease-linked clones were relatively rare in peripheral blood. Past research had described some motif variants in reactive arthritis synovial fluid and blood. Among TCR beta sequences, a motif of 7 to 9 highly homologous variants appeared characteristic of ankylosing spondylitis blood. Disease-linked clones were reportedly significantly enriched in matched ankylosing spondylitis synovial fluid.

The junction had 11 bases not matched to a gene; V was cut back by 0 bases and J by 2 bases. The CDR3 totals 19 residues. The germline V gene encodes CDR1 SGHAT and CDR2 FQNNGV. By quantitative 5'-RACE with molecular barcodes, the TCR beta libraries were made. TCRdb reanalysed the 5' RACE reads using MiXCR and keeps one entry per CDR3 protein. The sample yields about 390,000 distinct CDR3 sequences, approximately 20% seen once. The clonotype comes from a male donor with ankylosing spondylitis. This chain uses TRBV11-2 with TRBJ2-1; 9 bases match TRBD2. Sequencing was done on a sample of blood, either unsorted or a sorted T cell fraction (not recorded which). The CDR3 DNA reads TGTGCCAGCAGCTTAGAGATGCCCTGGGTAGCGGGAGCCTACAATGAGCAGTTCTTC. Residues: CASSLEMPWVAGAYNEQFF.